This is a list of T cell receptor beta chains from one sample in a study of blood T cell repertoires in COVID-19. Using immunoSEQ multiplex PCR, the repertoire was profiled, and TCRdb retains in-frame clones only, with some absent. The profile shows approximately 150,000 clones, 75% to 90% of them singletons. The specimen was peripheral blood. Every receptor here comes from a woman in her sixties or seventies with active COVID-19. The CDR3 runs from the conserved cysteine through the conserved F or W. D genes are given only for firm matches. Only part of the rows carry a size: once, few, many, or a class if the clone is expanded.

DNA,CDR3,length,D,J,size,V
TGCGCCAGCAGTGAGTCTCTGACTAGCTTCAATGAGCAGTTCTTC,CASSESLTSFNEQFF,15,TRBD2,TRBJ2-1,NA,TRBV10-1
TGTGCCAGCAGCCCCAGGACAGGGATGAACACTGAAGCTTTCTTT,CASSPRTGMNTEAFF,15,TRBD1,TRBJ1-1,NA,TRBV5-5
TGCGCCAGCAGCCAAGATGTCGCGGGGGTAACCTACGAGCAGTACTTC,CASSQDVAGVTYEQYF,16,TRBD2,TRBJ2-7,NA,TRBV4-3
TGTGCCAGCAGCTTTAGCGGGAGGAGGTCTAGCACAGATACGCAGTATTTT,CASSFSGRRSSTDTQYF,17,TRBD2,TRBJ2-3,NA,TRBV7-9
TGTGCCAGCAGCCGTGGGACAGGACTTCAAGAGACCCAGTACTTC,CASSRGTGLQETQYF,15,TRBD1,TRBJ2-5,NA,TRBV7-2
TGCGCCAGCAGCCTCGGGACAACTAGCACAGATACGCAGTATTTT,CASSLGTTSTDTQYF,15,NA,TRBJ2-3,NA,TRBV5-1
TGTGCCAGCAGCTTAACAGGGGGCCCCTATGGCTACACCTTC,CASSLTGGPYGYTF,14,TRBD1,TRBJ1-2,NA,TRBV7-2
TGTGCCAGCAGCCTGTCAGGGGCAGATACGCAGTATTTT,CASSLSGADTQYF,13,NA,TRBJ2-3,NA,TRBV3-1/TRBV3-2
TGTGCCAGCAGTGACACGTGGGGCAGCGATGGCTACACCTTC,CASSDTWGSDGYTF,14,NA,TRBJ1-2,NA,TRBV6-1
TGCGCCAGCAGCAGCACCGGGACAGGGGTCCACGAGCAGTACTTC,CASSSTGTGVHEQYF,15,TRBD1,TRBJ2-7,NA,TRBV5-1
TGTGCCAGCAGCGCAGCGGGGATCCAAGAGACCCAGTACTTC,CASSAAGIQETQYF,14,TRBD2,TRBJ2-5,NA,TRBV7-2
TGTGCCAGCAGCCAAGATCGCGGGACAGGGGGTGGAAACACCATATATTTT,CASSQDRGTGGGNTIYF,17,TRBD1,TRBJ1-3,NA,TRBV4-2
TGTGCCAGCAGAAGGACACCCGACAACACCGGGGAGCTGTTTTTT,CASRRTPDNTGELFF,15,NA,TRBJ2-2,few,TRBV7-3
TGTGCCACCAGCAGATCTAACAGGGGTTCCGGGGAGCTGTTTTTT,CATSRSNRGSGELFF,15,TRBD1,TRBJ2-2,once,TRBV15
TGTGCCAGCAGTTTAAATATCGTAGGGAGGGGGAAGAACACTGAAGCTTTCTTT,CASSLNIVGRGKNTEAFF,18,NA,TRBJ1-1,once,TRBV27
TGTGCCAGCAGTTTTAGGGACAGGGTTTATCAGCCCCAGCATTTT,CASSFRDRVYQPQHF,15,TRBD1,TRBJ1-5,NA,TRBV28
TGCAGCGTTGAAGATGCAGGAGGAAACACCATATATTTT,CSVEDAGGNTIYF,13,NA,TRBJ1-3,NA,TRBV29-1
TGTGCCTGGACCAGGGGGCCCAATTCACCCCTCCACTTT,CAWTRGPNSPLHF,13,TRBD1,TRBJ1-6,NA,TRBV30
TGTGCCAGCTCACCCCTGGGACAGGGGAACACTGAAGCTTTCTTT,CASSPLGQGNTEAFF,15,TRBD1,TRBJ1-1,NA,TRBV18
TGTGCCAGCAGCTACACTAGCGGGCGGAACACCGGGGAGCTGTTTTTT,CASSYTSGRNTGELFF,16,TRBD2,TRBJ2-2,NA,TRBV7-9
TGTGCCAGCAGTGAGAGGCCCTACGAGCAGTACTTC,CASSERPYEQYF,12,NA,TRBJ2-7,NA,TRBV6-1
TGTGCCAGCAGTAGCCCGACAGGGGGTCAATCACCCCTCCACTTT,CASSSPTGGQSPLHF,15,TRBD1,TRBJ1-6,NA,TRBV28
TGTGCCAGCAGCCAAGCGCTAGCGGGAGTTGAGACCCAGTACTTC,CASSQALAGVETQYF,15,TRBD2,TRBJ2-5,NA,TRBV14
TGTGCCAGCGGGACTAGCCAAGATACGCAGTATTTT,CASGTSQDTQYF,12,TRBD2,TRBJ2-3,NA,TRBV6-5
TGCGCCAGCAGCCAAGAATTCCAGCGGGAGAAGGGAGGAGAGCAGTTCTTC,CASSQEFQREKGGEQFF,17,TRBD2,TRBJ2-1,NA,TRBV4-3
TGTGCCAGCAGTTTATTAGCGGGCACCACAGATACGCAGTATTTT,CASSLLAGTTDTQYF,15,TRBD2,TRBJ2-3,NA,TRBV28
TGTGCCAGCTCACCAGTGGACAGGAGTTTTGAAAAACTGTTTTTT,CASSPVDRSFEKLFF,15,TRBD1,TRBJ1-4,once,TRBV18
TGTGCCAGCAGCTTATACAGGGTTTCTGGGGCCAACGTCCTGACTTTC,CASSLYRVSGANVLTF,16,NA,TRBJ2-6,NA,TRBV7-3
TGTGCCAGCAGTTACCTCAACACTGAAGCTTTCTTT,CASSYLNTEAFF,12,NA,TRBJ1-1,NA,TRBV6-6
TGTGCCAGCAGCGACCGGGTTGGTGAAAAACTGTTTTTT,CASSDRVGEKLFF,13,NA,TRBJ1-4,NA,TRBV9
TGCGCCAGCAGCCGATCTATTCAGGGATCCTACGAGCAGTACTTC,CASSRSIQGSYEQYF,15,NA,TRBJ2-7,NA,TRBV4-1
TGTGCCAGCAGCCCCACTAGCGGTTCGACCTACGAGCAGTACTTC,CASSPTSGSTYEQYF,15,TRBD2,TRBJ2-7,once,TRBV9
TGTGCCAGCAGCCGGGACAGGGTGGGTTCACCCCTCCACTTT,CASSRDRVGSPLHF,14,TRBD1,TRBJ1-6,NA,TRBV7-6
TGCGCCAGCAGCCGACAGGGGACGAGGGAGACCCAGTACTTC,CASSRQGTRETQYF,14,TRBD1,TRBJ2-5,NA,TRBV5-1
TGTGCCAGCAGTGAGTCAGGGGGACGGAATCAGCCCCAGCATTTT,CASSESGGRNQPQHF,15,TRBD1,TRBJ1-5,NA,TRBV2
TGCAGCGTTGCCCAGGGCAAAGAGACCCAGTACTTC,CSVAQGKETQYF,12,NA,TRBJ2-5,NA,TRBV29-1
TGTGCCAGCAGCCAAGAACCCAAGGAGGAGCAGTACTTC,CASSQEPKEEQYF,13,NA,TRBJ2-7,once,TRBV3-1/TRBV3-2
TGTGCCAGCAGCCGACCTTCTACTGGAAACACCATATATTTT,CASSRPSTGNTIYF,14,NA,TRBJ1-3,NA,TRBV7-8
TGTGCCAGTAGTCAAGGTGCGGGGTTTAGCACTGAAGCTTTCTTT,CASSQGAGFSTEAFF,15,NA,TRBJ1-1,NA,TRBV19
TGTGCCAGCAGCTTAGAAGGGACAGGGGTGAACACTGAAGCTTTCTTT,CASSLEGTGVNTEAFF,16,TRBD1,TRBJ1-1,NA,TRBV7-6
TGCGCCAGCAGTCTAGGGGGCACGAACACCGGGGAGCTGTTTTTT,CASSLGGTNTGELFF,15,TRBD1,TRBJ2-2,NA,TRBV4-1
TGTGCCAGTAGTATTTATGGGGACAGGGGTGTATTTGGCTACACCTTC,CASSIYGDRGVFGYTF,16,TRBD1,TRBJ1-2,NA,TRBV19
TGTGCCGGGACTGTAACGAACACCGGGGAGCTGTTTTTT,CAGTVTNTGELFF,13,NA,TRBJ2-2,NA,TRBV7-9
TGTGCCTGGACAGGGCCAAACACAGATACGCAGTATTTT,CAWTGPNTDTQYF,13,NA,TRBJ2-3,NA,TRBV30
TGTGCCAGCAGCCAAGTGTTTTTGGAGGGAACGTTCGACTACGAGCAGTACTTC,CASSQVFLEGTFDYEQYF,18,NA,TRBJ2-7,NA,TRBV3-1/TRBV3-2
TGTGCCAGTAGTGCAGCTAGCGGGGGTCTCCAAGAGACCCAGTACTTC,CASSAASGGLQETQYF,16,TRBD2,TRBJ2-5,NA,TRBV19
TGTGCCACCTCGTGGCCCGGGACAGGGGGCCACGAGCAGTACTTC,CATSWPGTGGHEQYF,15,TRBD1,TRBJ2-7,NA,TRBV19
TGTGCCAGCAGCATGGGCCGATATAGCAATCAGCCCCAGCATTTT,CASSMGRYSNQPQHF,15,NA,TRBJ1-5,NA,TRBV27
TGTGCCAGCAGCGCCCGGACTAGCGGGGAAAACAATGAGCAGTTCTTC,CASSARTSGENNEQFF,16,TRBD2,TRBJ2-1,NA,TRBV7-2
TGCGCCAGCAGCCAGCGGAAGATTTTGAACACCGGGGAGCTGTTTTTT,CASSQRKILNTGELFF,16,NA,TRBJ2-2,NA,TRBV4-3
TGCGCCAGCAGCCAAGATCGGCAGGGGATCTACGAGCAGTACTTC,CASSQDRQGIYEQYF,15,NA,TRBJ2-7,NA,TRBV4-1
TGTGCCAGCAGCCAAGATGCAGAATCCTACAATGAGCAGTTCTTC,CASSQDAESYNEQFF,15,NA,TRBJ2-1,NA,TRBV3-1/TRBV3-2